Below, 32 T cell receptor beta chains from the same sample are listed, as sequenced in a study of vaccination effects on CD4 cells after COVID-19. In the ViraFEST assay, antigen-specific CD4+ clonotypes were identified by expansion after peptide-pool stimulation. Following a 10-day culture, CD4+ T cells were purified. All participants had two doses of either the BNT162b2 or mRNA-1273 vaccine. Their cognate antigens are unknown. Produced via immunoSEQ multiplex PCR; TCRdb's table is partial and in-frame only. This sample has 35,000 to 45,000 clones, with around four fifths found just once. The sample here was CD4+ T cells from PBMCs cultured with HCoV-NL63 spike peptides, taken after COVID-19 vaccination. The receptors originated from a human donor who received a COVID-19 vaccine. Some clones in this sample may be carry-over from other donors' samples.

This clone was detected only once. The chain is built from TRBV18 and TRBJ1-3; perhaps TRBD1 as D (5 bases). This CDR3 has 16 residues. V lost 6 bases to trimming and J lost 1 base, with 16 bases between them. The germline V gene encodes CDR1 KGHSH and CDR2 LQKENI. The CDR3 loop reads CASSPGQVPSGNTIYF. CDR3 DNA: TGTGCCAGCTCCCCCGGACAAGTGCCTTCTGGAAACACCATATATTTT.

This clone is a singleton in its sample. The chain couples TRBV9 to TRBJ1-4; 8 bases match TRBD1. V shed 4 bases and J 8 bases; nucleotides not matched to a gene: 16. Germline loops: CDR1 SGDLS, CDR2 YYNGEE. The CDR3 runs to 17 residues. The CDR3 loop reads CASSLGAQDRAREKLFF. For the CDR3, the DNA is TGTGCCAGCAGCCTAGGGGCCCAGGACAGGGCTAGAGAAAAACTGTTTTTT.

The chain couples TRBV5-6 to TRBJ2-3; D could derive from TRBD1 or TRBD2 (6 bases each). Germline V CDR1 and CDR2: SGHDT, YYEEEE. V lost 0 bases, J lost 2 bases, and 13 bases lay in between. The CDR3 is 16 amino acids. CDR3 bases: TGTGCCAGCAGCTTGGGGGGGGCAGGATCCACAGATACGCAGTATTTT. It is translated as CASSLGGAGSTDTQYF.

The CDR3 DNA reads TGTGCTAGTGGTTTGGGGGCAGGGGACACAGATACGCAGTATTTT. Residues: CASGLGAGDTDTQYF. This chain joins TRBV12-5 and TRBJ2-3; maybe TRBD1 (6 bases). Germline CDR1 is LGHNT and CDR2 is FRNRAP. This CDR3 contains 15 residues. The ends were cut back, 1 base at V and 2 bases at J, with 10 bases in the middle.

This sequence joins TRBV6-2 or TRBV6-3 and TRBJ1-1; weak D call: TRBD1 (6 bases). V shed 0 bases and J shed 2 bases, with 10 bases lying between them. This CDR3 comprises 15 residues. Germline V CDR1 and CDR2: MNHEY, SVGEGT. CDR3 sequence (DNA): TGTGCCAGCAGTTACTCGGGGGCGCGAAACACTGAAGCTTTCTTT. Translation: CASSYSGARNTEAFF.

The chain joins TRBV7-9 to TRBJ1-1; no clear D. Germline CDR1 and CDR2: SEHNR and FQNEAQ (reference sequence). V lost 1 base to trimming and J lost 1 base, with 4 bases between them. The CDR3 has 13 amino acids. The CDR3 protein is CASSLGENTEAFF. The CDR3 DNA reads as TGTGCCAGCAGCTTAGGGGAGAACACTGAAGCTTTCTTT.

This chain joins TRBV5-6 and TRBJ1-1; 10 bases are a match to TRBD1. V gave up 4 bases and J gave up 2 bases; unmatched junction bases: 17. The germline gives CDR1 SGHDT, CDR2 YYEEEE. The CDR3 has 19 amino acids. The CDR3 here is CASSLSHIAGQGPNTEAFF. In nucleotides, the CDR3 is TGTGCCAGCAGCCTATCTCATATAGCGGGACAGGGGCCAAACACTGAAGCTTTCTTT.

The J gene is TRBJ1-2, the V gene TRBV6-2 or TRBV6-3, with no clear D. Trimming pared 2 bases from V and 1 base from J, leaving 5 bases between. CDR1 MNHEY and CDR2 SVGEGT come from the germline V gene. The CDR3 is 13 amino acids. CDR3 sequence reads: CASSYNSNYGYTF. In DNA, the CDR3 is TGTGCCAGCAGTTACAATAGTAACTATGGCTACACCTTC.

The gene calls are TRBV29-1 and TRBJ1-2, with D possibly matching TRBD1 (5 bases). V dropped 0 bases and J dropped 8 bases, with 13 bases sitting between them. The CDR3 is made up of 13 amino acids. Germline lookup yields CDR1 SQVTM and CDR2 ANQGSEA. The CDR3 DNA reads as TGCAGCGTTGAAGAGCGGGGGGTTCAGGGCTACACCTTC. Its protein is CSVEERGVQGYTF.

The CDR3 reads CASSQGTSGVPDTQYF. In DNA form, the CDR3 reads TGTGCCAGCAGCCAAGGGACTAGCGGGGTTCCAGATACGCAGTATTTT. This sequence joins TRBV4-2 and TRBJ2-3; 12 nucleotides agree with TRBD2. The J segment lost 4 bases and the V segment lost 1 base, leaving 3 bases of the junction unmatched. The CDR3 is 16 amino acids. Germline CDR1 LGHNA, CDR2 YNFKEQ.

This chain links TRBV30 with TRBJ2-6, with no clear D. There are 14 residues in the CDR3. Per germline, CDR1 GTSNPN and CDR2 SVGIG (reference sequence). V was pared by 3 bases and J by 0 bases, with 6 bases between. The CDR3 DNA is TGTGCCTGGAGCGGGCGCTCTGGGGCCAACGTCCTGACTTTC. Encoded protein: CAWSGRSGANVLTF.

The chain uses TRBV18 and TRBJ1-1; 7 bases are shared with TRBD1. The CDR3 runs to 15 residues. Germline trimming cut 2 bases from V and 2 bases from J; bases unmatched to any gene: 5. Germline CDR1 is KGHSH and CDR2 is LQKENI. The CDR3 DNA is TGTGCCAGCTCACCAGACGGGACAGATAACACTGAAGCTTTCTTT. It is translated as CASSPDGTDNTEAFF.

The genes are TRBV7-2 and TRBJ1-1; 9 positions match TRBD1. Looked up from germline, CDR1 is SGHTA and CDR2 is FQGNSA. The CDR3 totals 16 residues. V dropped 4 bases and J dropped 4; count of bases not matched to a gene: 10. The CDR3 region has the DNA TGTGCCAGCAGCTCTGACAGGGGGAGGAGGAGCACTGAAGCTTTCTTT. This codes for CASSSDRGRRSTEAFF.

The chain joins TRBV12-3 or TRBV12-4 to TRBJ1-1; 9 bases fit TRBD1. With V trimmed by 3 bases and J by 7 bases, 3 bases remained unmatched. CDR3 length: 13 residues. The CDR3 here is CASSFDRGIEAFF. The CDR3 DNA reads as TGTGCCAGCAGTTTCGACAGGGGGATTGAAGCTTTCTTT.

This sequence joins TRBV19 and TRBJ2-2; 12 bases agree with TRBD2. CDR1 and CDR2 from the germline V gene are LNHDA and SQIVND (reference sequence). This CDR3 spans 18 amino acids. Unmatched junction bases numbered 13, after V lost 5 bases and J lost 6 bases. CDR3 in DNA: TGTGCCAGTAGTCGATTCCTACCTAGCGGGGGGGCCGCCGGGGAGCTGTTTTTT. Amino acid sequence: CASSRFLPSGGAAGELFF.

A few counts support this clone. This chain joins TRBV12-3 or TRBV12-4 and TRBJ1-5, with D hard to call. The germline V and J ends were trimmed by 6 bases and 0 bases, with 6 bases remaining between them. The CDR3 has 13 amino acids. Here the CDR3 reads CASSYDSNQPQHF. CDR3 nucleotide sequence: TGTGCCAGCAGCTATGATAGCAATCAGCCCCAGCATTTT.

The chain has TRBV7-2 and TRBJ1-6; tentative D call: TRBD1 (6 bases). The germline CDR1 and CDR2 sequences are SGHTA and FQGNSA. Trimming removed 4 bases at V and 9 bases at J, with 16 bases between. The CDR3 is made up of 15 amino acids. The CDR3 here is CASSSVPQGGSPLHF. For the CDR3, the DNA is TGTGCCAGCAGCTCCGTTCCTCAAGGGGGTTCACCCCTCCACTTT. Supplemented by reference TRBV7-2 and TRBJ1-6, the full variable domain reads GAGVSQSPSNKVTEKGKDVELRCDPISGHTALYWYRQSLGQGLEFLIYFQGNSAPDKSGLPSDRFSAERTGGSVSTLTIQRTQQEDSAVYLCASSSVPQGGSPLHFGNGTRLTVT.

The chain has TRBV6-2 or TRBV6-3 and TRBJ1-2; D is unresolved. The CDR3 length is 16 residues. V lost 2 bases and J lost 4, with 17 bases in between. From germline, CDR1 is MNHEY and CDR2 SVGEGT. CDR3 amino acids: CASSYLETGKRYGYTF. CDR3 nucleotide sequence: TGTGCCAGCAGTTACCTGGAGACGGGGAAACGCTATGGCTACACCTTC.

The CDR3 spells CASSSPRGGGTDTQYF. CDR3 sequence (DNA): TGTGCCAGCAGTTCCCCCCGGGGCGGGGGCACAGATACGCAGTATTTT. The chain carries TRBV28 and TRBJ2-3; TRBD2 is a possible D gene (6 bases). Germline CDR1 is MDHEN and CDR2 is SYDVKM. The ends were cut back, 4 bases at V and 1 base at J, with 15 bases in the middle. The CDR3 consists of 16 residues.

CDR3 coding DNA: TGTGCCAGCAGCTCTTGGGACAGGGATGAAAAACTGTTTTTT. Encoded protein: CASSSWDRDEKLFF. The gene calls are TRBV5-4 and TRBJ1-4; 9 bases match TRBD1. Germline CDR1 reads SGHNT; CDR2 reads YYREEE (reference sequence). CDR3 length: 14 amino acids. V shed 3 bases and J 6 bases; nucleotides not matched to a gene: 3.

The chain has TRBV5-4 and TRBJ2-2, with D possibly being TRBD2 (5 bases). This CDR3 region has 14 residues. The germline V gene encodes CDR1 SGHNT and CDR2 YYREEE (reference sequence). Trimming shortened V by 9 bases and J by 2 bases, and 14 bases separated the two germline ends. The CDR3 bases are TGTGCCACCCCAGCGGAGGAAAACACCGGGGAGCTGTTTTTT. Its protein product is CATPAEENTGELFF.

The gene calls are TRBV18 and TRBJ1-2; 7 bases are shared with TRBD1. Germline V gives CDR1 KGHSH, CDR2 LQKENI. This CDR3 has 15 residues. J lost 0 bases, V lost 4 bases, and 5 bases had no gene match. The CDR3 DNA reads TGTGCCAGCTCACTCCGGGACAGTGCTAACTATGGCTACACCTTC. The encoded protein is CASSLRDSANYGYTF.

The chain is built from TRBV29-1 and TRBJ2-3; the D call may be TRBD1 or TRBD2 (5 bases each). V was cut by 4 bases and J by 2 bases, with 10 bases left in between. CDR1 and CDR2 from the germline V gene are SQVTM and ANQGSEA. There are 13 residues in the CDR3. The CDR3 here is CSVGWGYTDTQYF. CDR3 nucleotides: TGCAGCGTTGGGTGGGGGTACACAGATACGCAGTATTTT.

Only one count was recorded for this clone. V is TRBV3-1 (or the pseudogene TRBV3-2) and J is TRBJ2-2; no firm D call. The V gene lost 2 bases and the J gene lost 2 bases, with 0 bases spanning the gap. The CDR3 is 12 residues long. Germline CDR1 and CDR2: LGHDT and YNNKEL (reference sequence). CDR3 DNA: TGTGCCAGCAGCCAAAACACCGGGGAGCTGTTTTTT. Encoded protein: CASSQNTGELFF.

The gene calls are TRBV10-2 and TRBJ2-7; D perhaps matches TRBD2 (5 bases). Between the trimmed V and J ends, which lost 9 bases and 4 bases, there was a span of 10 bases. CDR1 and CDR2 (germline): WSHSY, SAAADI. The CDR3 has 11 residues. In nucleotides, the CDR3 is TGCGCCAGTAGCGCAGGATACGAGCAGTACGTC. The encoded protein is CASSAGYEQYV.

The genes are TRBV9 and TRBJ2-1; possible D gene TRBD1, 6 bases. Germline CDR1 SGDLS, CDR2 YYNGEE. V dropped 3 bases and J dropped 9 bases, with 19 bases sitting between them. The CDR3 covers 15 residues. The CDR3, as DNA: TGTGCCAGCAGCGGACTTCCCGGGACAACCGGTGAGCAGTTCTTC. Amino acid sequence: CASSGLPGTTGEQFF.

This chain uses TRBV6-5 with TRBJ1-6, with 7 positions matching TRBD1. CDR1 and CDR2 from the germline V gene are MNHEY and SVGAGI. The V gene end was trimmed by 4 bases and the J gene end by 10 bases; junction bases not matched to a gene: 10. The CDR3 covers 15 residues. The CDR3 here is CASSFNRQGQSPLHF. The CDR3 DNA is TGTGCCAGCAGTTTCAATAGACAGGGCCAATCACCCCTCCACTTT.

CDR3 protein: CASSLVAPFSYNEQFF. DNA of the CDR3: TGTGCCAGCTCACTTGTGGCCCCTTTCAGCTACAATGAGCAGTTCTTC. The chain employs TRBV18 and TRBJ2-1; no reliable D call. The CDR3 spans 16 residues. The germline V gene encodes CDR1 KGHSH and CDR2 LQKENI. V lost 4 bases to trimming and J lost 3 bases, with 16 bases between them.

The chain has TRBV11-2 and TRBJ1-2, with TRBD1 matching over 8 bases. Germline V gene sequence: CDR1 SGHAT, CDR2 FQNNGV. This CDR3 is 15 amino acids long. V lost 1 base, J lost 4 bases, and 5 bases stayed unmatched. CDR3 residues: CASSLARGLTYGYTF. The CDR3 nucleotides are TGTGCCAGCAGCTTAGCCAGGGGGCTGACCTATGGCTACACCTTC. Filled out from reference TRBV11-2 and TRBJ1-2, the complete variable domain reads EAGVAQSPRYKIIEKRQSVAFWCNPISGHATLYWYQQILGQGPKLLIQFQNNGVVDDSQLPKDRFSAERLKGVDSTLKIQPAKLEDSAVYLCASSLARGLTYGYTFGSGTRLTVV.

This sequence joins TRBV7-6 and TRBJ2-3; no reliable D call. V was shortened by 1 base and J by 9 bases, with 5 bases between the two germline ends. Looked up from germline, CDR1 is SGHVS and CDR2 is FNYEAQ. This CDR3 has 11 residues. The CDR3 sequence: CASSLDRTQYF. The CDR3 DNA reads TGTGCCAGCAGCTTAGATAGGACGCAGTATTTT. The full variable domain, with the rest looked up from reference TRBV7-6 and TRBJ2-3, is GAGVSQSPRYKVTKRGQDVALRCDPISGHVSLYWYRQALGQGPEFLTYFNYEAQQDKSGLPNDRFSAERPEGSISTLTIQRTEQRDSAMYRCASSLDRTQYFGPGTRLTVL.

The CDR3 reads CSVAYNYGYTF. In DNA form, the CDR3 reads TGCAGCGTCGCCTATAACTATGGCTACACCTTC. The rearrangement joins TRBV29-1 to TRBJ1-2, with D uncertain. Germline V gene sequence: CDR1 SQVTM, CDR2 ANQGSEA. V shed 6 bases and J shed 1 base, with 6 bases lying between them. This CDR3 has 11 amino acids.

The rearrangement links TRBV7-9 to TRBJ1-4; maybe TRBD1 (6 bases). In germline, CDR1 is SEHNR, CDR2 FQNEAQ (reference sequence). V shed 0 bases and J shed 7 bases, with 12 bases lying between them. CDR3 length: 15 amino acids. CDR3 in amino acids: CASSLAGGAREKLFF. CDR3 DNA sequence: TGTGCCAGCAGCTTAGCGGGGGGGGCTCGTGAAAAACTGTTTTTT. The full variable domain, with the rest looked up from reference TRBV7-9 and TRBJ1-4, is DTGVSQNPRHKITKRGQNVTFRCDPISEHNRLYWYRQTLGQGPEFLTYFQNEAQLEKSRLLSDRFSAERPKGSFSTLEIQRTEQGDSAMYLCASSLAGGAREKLFFGSGTQLSVL.